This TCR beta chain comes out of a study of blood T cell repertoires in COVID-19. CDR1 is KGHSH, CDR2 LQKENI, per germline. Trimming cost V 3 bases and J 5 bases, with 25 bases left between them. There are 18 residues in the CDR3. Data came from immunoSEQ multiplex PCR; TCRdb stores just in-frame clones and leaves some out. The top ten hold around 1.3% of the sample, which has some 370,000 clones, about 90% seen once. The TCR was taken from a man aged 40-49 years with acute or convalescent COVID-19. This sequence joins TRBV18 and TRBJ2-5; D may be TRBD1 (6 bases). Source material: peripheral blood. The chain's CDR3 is CASSPYLGQNQDFETQYF. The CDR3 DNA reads TGTGCCAGCTCACCCTACCTCGGACAGAACCAAGATTTTGAGACCCAGTACTTC.